This TCR beta chain was sequenced for a study of CD8 T cells in ankylosing spondylitis. Broader study findings: Ankylosing spondylitis blood appeared to carry a characteristic TCR beta motif of roughly eight highly homologous variants.

The sample holds a few counts of this clonotype. What it recognizes is unknown. One entry per CDR3 protein results from TCRdb running MiXCR on the 5' RACE reads. The sample comprises a few hundred thousand distinct CDR3 sequences, about 22% of which are singletons, and about a sixth rests with the top ten. J gave up 4 bases and V 6 bases, and 0 bases lay outside the gene matches. The CDR3 is 12 amino acids. The sequence was obtained from a male donor with ankylosing spondylitis. The sample taken for sequencing was blood, either unsorted or a sorted T cell fraction (not recorded which). The chain is built from TRBV12-3 or TRBV12-4 and TRBJ2-3; 8 bases fit TRBD1. In nucleotides, the CDR3 is TGTGCCAGCAGGGACAGGGCAGATACGCAGTATTTT. Translation gives CASRDRADTQYF.